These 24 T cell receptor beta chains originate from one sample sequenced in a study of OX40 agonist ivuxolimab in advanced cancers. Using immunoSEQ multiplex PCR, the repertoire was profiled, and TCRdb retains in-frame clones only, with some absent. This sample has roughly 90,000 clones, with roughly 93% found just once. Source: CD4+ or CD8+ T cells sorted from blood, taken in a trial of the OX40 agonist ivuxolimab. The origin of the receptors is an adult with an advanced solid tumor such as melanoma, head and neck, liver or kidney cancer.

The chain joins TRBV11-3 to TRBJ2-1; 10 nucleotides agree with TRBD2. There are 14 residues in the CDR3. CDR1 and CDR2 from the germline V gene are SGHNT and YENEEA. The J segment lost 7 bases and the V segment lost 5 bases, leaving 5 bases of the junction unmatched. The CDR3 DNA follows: TGTGCCAGCAGCAGACTAGCGGGTAGTAATGAGCAGTTCTTC. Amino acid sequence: CASSRLAGSNEQFF. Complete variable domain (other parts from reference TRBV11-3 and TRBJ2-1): EAGVVQSPRYKIIEKKQPVAFWCNPISGHNTLYWYLQNLGQGPELLIRYENEEAVDDSQLPKDRFSAERLKGVDSTLKIQPAELGDSAVYLCASSRLAGSNEQFFGPGTRLTVL.

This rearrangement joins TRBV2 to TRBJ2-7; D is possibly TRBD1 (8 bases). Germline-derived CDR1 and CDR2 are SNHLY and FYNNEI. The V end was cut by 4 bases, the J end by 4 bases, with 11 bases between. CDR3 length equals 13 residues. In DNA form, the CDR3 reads TGTGCCAGCAGTGTACAGGGGGGGTACGAGCAGTACTTC. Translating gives CASSVQGGYEQYF.

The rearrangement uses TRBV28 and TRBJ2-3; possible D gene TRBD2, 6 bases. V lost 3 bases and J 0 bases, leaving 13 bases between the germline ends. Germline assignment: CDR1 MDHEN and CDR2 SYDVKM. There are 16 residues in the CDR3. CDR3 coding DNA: TGTGCCAGCAGTTTGCCCCCAGGGACTAGCACAGATACGCAGTATTTT. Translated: CASSLPPGTSTDTQYF.

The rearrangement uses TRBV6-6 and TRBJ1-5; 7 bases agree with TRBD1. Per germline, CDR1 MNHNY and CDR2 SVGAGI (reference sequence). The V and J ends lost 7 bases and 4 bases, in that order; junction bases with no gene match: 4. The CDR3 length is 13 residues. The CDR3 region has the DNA TGTGCCAGCACAGGGACAGAAAATCAGCCCCAGCATTTT. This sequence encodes CASTGTENQPQHF.

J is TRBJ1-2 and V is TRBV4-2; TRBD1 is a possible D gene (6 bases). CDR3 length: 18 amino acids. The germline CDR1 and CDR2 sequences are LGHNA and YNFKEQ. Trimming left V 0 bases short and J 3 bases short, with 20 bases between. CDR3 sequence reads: CASSQDLDFGGADYGYTF. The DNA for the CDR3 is TGTGCCAGCAGCCAAGATCTCGACTTTGGGGGCGCGGACTATGGCTACACCTTC.

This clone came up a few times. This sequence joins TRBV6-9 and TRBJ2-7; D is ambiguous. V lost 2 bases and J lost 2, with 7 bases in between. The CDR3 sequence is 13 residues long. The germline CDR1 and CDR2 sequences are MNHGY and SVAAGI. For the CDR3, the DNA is TGTGCCAGCAGTTATGTAGGGCCCTACGAGCAGTACTTC. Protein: CASSYVGPYEQYF.

CDR3 residues: CASSRDRDYNEKLFF. The CDR3 nucleotides are TGTGCCAGCAGCCGGGACAGGGACTATAATGAAAAACTGTTTTTT. The J gene is TRBJ1-4, the V gene TRBV11-2; 9 bases match TRBD1. The CDR3 has 15 residues. The germline V gene has CDR1 SGHAT and CDR2 FQNNGV. With V trimmed by 5 bases and J by 4 bases, 5 bases remained unmatched.

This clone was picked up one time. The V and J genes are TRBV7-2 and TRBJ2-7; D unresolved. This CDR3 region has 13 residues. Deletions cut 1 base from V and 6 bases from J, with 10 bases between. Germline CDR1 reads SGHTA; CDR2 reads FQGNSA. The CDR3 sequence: CASSLVGVREQYF. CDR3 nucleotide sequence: TGTGCCAGCAGCTTAGTGGGCGTCCGCGAGCAGTACTTC.

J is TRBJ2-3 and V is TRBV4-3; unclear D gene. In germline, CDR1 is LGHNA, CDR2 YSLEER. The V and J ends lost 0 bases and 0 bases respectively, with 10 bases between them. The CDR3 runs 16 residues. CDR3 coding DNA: TGCGCCAGCAGCCAAGATGCGGAAGCTAGCACAGATACGCAGTATTTT. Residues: CASSQDAEASTDTQYF.

For the CDR3, the DNA is TGTGCCAGCAGCCCCGGACGATATAGCACAGATACGCAGTATTTT. Protein product: CASSPGRYSTDTQYF. The rearrangement uses TRBV11-1 and TRBJ2-3; no reliable D call. The CDR3 loop spans 15 amino acids. CDR1 is SGHAT, CDR2 FQDESV, per germline (reference sequence). V lost 5 bases, J lost 0 bases, and 12 bases lay in between.

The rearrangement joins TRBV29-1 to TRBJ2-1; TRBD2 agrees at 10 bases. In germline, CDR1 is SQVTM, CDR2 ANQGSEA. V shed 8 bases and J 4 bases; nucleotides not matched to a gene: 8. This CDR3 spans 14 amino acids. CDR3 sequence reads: CSTKGLAMYNEQFF. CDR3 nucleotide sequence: TGCAGCACGAAGGGACTAGCGATGTACAATGAGCAGTTCTTC.

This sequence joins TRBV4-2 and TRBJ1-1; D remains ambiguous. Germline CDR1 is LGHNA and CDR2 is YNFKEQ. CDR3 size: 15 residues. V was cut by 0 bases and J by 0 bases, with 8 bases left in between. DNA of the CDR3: TGTGCCAGCAGCCAAGATCGGCGGATGAACACTGAAGCTTTCTTT. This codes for CASSQDRRMNTEAFF.

The CDR3 protein is CASSPTRDRGVPAFF. Here the CDR3 DNA reads TGTGCCAGCTCACCAACCCGGGACAGGGGGGTTCCAGCTTTCTTT. The V call is TRBV18, the J call TRBJ1-1; TRBD1 matches at 11 bases. The CDR3 is 15 amino acids. The ends lost 2 bases at V and 10 bases at J; junction bases unmatched: 9. Germline assignment: CDR1 KGHSH and CDR2 LQKENI.

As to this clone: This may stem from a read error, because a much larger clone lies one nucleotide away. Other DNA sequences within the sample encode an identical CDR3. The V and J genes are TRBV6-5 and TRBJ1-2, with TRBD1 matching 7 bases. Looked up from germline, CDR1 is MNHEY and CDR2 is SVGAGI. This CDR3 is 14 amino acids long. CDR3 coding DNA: TGTGCCAGCAGCTACTCGACAGGGCTAAATGGCTACACCTTC. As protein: CASSYSTGLNGYTF.

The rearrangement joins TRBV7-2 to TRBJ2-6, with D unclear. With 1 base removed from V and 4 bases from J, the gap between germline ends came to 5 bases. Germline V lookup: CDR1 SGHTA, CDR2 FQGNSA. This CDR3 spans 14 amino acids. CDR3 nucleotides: TGTGCCAGCAGCTTAGGGCAGGGGGCCAACGTCCTGACTTTC. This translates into CASSLGQGANVLTF.

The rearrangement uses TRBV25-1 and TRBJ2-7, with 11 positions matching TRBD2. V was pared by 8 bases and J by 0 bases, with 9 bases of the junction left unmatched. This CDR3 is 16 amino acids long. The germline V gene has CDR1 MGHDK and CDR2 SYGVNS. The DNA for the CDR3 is TGTGCCAGCCCCTGTTTAGCGGGAGGGAGCTCCTACGAGCAGTACTTC. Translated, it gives CASPCLAGGSSYEQYF.

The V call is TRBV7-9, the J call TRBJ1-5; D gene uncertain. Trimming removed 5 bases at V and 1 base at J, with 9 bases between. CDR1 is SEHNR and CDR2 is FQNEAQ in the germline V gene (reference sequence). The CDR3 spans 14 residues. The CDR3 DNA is TGTGCCAGCAGCCCTGAGCCGAGCAATCAGCCCCAGCATTTT. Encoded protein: CASSPEPSNQPQHF.

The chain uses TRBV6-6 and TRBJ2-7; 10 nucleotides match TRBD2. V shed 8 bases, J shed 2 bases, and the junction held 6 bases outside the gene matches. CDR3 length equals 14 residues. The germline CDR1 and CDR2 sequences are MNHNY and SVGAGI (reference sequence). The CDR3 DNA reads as TGTGCCAGCGGATTAGCGGGAGGTACCTACGAGCAGTACTTC. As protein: CASGLAGGTYEQYF.

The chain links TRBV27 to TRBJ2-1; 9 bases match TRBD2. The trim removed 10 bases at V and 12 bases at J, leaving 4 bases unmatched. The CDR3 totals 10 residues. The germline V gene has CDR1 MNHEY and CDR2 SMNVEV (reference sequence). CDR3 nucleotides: TGTGCCATCGCGGGAGGGTTGCAGTTCTTC. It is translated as CAIAGGLQFF.

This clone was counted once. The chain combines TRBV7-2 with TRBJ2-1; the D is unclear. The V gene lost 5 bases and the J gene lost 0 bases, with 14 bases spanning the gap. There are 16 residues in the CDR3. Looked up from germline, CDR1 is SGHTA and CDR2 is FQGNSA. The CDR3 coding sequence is TGTGCCAGCAGCCGTACTGCGGATCCCTCCTACAATGAGCAGTTCTTC. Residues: CASSRTADPSYNEQFF.

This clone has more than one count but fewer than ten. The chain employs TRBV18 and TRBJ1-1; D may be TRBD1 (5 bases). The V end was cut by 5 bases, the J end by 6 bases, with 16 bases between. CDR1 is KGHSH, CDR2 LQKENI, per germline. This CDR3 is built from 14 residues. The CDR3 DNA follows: TGTGCCAGCTCAGCCGTGGAAAAAGGGGCTGAAGCTTTCTTT. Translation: CASSAVEKGAEAFF. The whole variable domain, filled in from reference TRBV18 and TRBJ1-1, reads NAGVMQNPRHLVRRRGQEARLRCSPMKGHSHVYWYRQLPEEGLKFMVYLQKENIIDESGMPKERFSAEFPKEGPSILRIQQVVRGDSAAYFCASSAVEKGAEAFFGQGTRLTVV.

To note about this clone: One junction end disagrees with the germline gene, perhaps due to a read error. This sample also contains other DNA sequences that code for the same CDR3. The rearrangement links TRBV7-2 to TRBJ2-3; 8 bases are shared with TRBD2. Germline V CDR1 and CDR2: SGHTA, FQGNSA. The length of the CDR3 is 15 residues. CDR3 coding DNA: TGTGCCAGCAGCGTACTAGCGGACAGCACAGATACGCAATATTTT. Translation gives CASSVLADSTDTQYF.

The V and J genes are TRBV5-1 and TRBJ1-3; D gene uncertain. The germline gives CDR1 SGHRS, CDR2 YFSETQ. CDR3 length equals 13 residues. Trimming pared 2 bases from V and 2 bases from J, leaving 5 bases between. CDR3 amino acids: CASSLATGNTIYF. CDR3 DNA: TGCGCCAGCAGCTTAGCAACTGGAAACACCATATATTTT.

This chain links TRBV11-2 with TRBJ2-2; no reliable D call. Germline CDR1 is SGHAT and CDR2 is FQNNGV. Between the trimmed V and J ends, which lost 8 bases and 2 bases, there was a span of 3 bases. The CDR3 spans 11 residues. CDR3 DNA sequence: TGTGCCAGCGCTAACACCGGGGAGCTGTTTTTT. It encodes CASANTGELFF.